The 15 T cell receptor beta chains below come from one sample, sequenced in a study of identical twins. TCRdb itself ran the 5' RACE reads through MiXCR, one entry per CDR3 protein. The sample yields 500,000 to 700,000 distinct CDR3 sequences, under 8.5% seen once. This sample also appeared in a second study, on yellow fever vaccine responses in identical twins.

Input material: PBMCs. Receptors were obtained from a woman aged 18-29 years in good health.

The CDR3 spells CASSSADRDYNEQFF. CDR3 sequence (DNA): TGTGCCAGCAGTTCCGCGGACAGGGACTACAATGAGCAGTTCTTC. J is TRBJ2-1 and V is TRBV28, with TRBD1 identical over 8 bases. Per germline, CDR1 MDHEN and CDR2 SYDVKM. The junction had 5 bases not matched to a gene; V was cut back by 4 bases and J by 3 bases. This CDR3 has 15 residues. The complete variable domain, with remaining parts taken from reference TRBV28 and TRBJ2-1, reads DVKVTQSSRYLVKRTGEKVFLECVQDMDHENMFWYRQDPGLGLRLIYFSYDVKMKEKGDIPEGYSVSREKKERFSLILESASTNQTSMYLCASSSADRDYNEQFFGPGTRLTVL.

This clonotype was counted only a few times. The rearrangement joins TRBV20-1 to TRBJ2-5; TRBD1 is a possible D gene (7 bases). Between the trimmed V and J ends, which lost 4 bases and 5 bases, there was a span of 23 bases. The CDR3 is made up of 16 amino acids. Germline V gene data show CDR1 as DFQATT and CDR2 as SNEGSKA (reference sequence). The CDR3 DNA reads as TGCAGTGCTAAGTCGGGGGCCGCCGACAGGGTTGAGACCCAGTACTTC. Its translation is CSAKSGAADRVETQYF.

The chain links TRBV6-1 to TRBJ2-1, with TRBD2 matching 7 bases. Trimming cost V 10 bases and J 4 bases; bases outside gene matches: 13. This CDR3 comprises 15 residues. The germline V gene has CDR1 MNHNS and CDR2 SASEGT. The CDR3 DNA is TGTGCCACCCGAGTCCCCCGGGGAGGGTACAATGAGCAGTTCTTC. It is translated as CATRVPRGGYNEQFF.

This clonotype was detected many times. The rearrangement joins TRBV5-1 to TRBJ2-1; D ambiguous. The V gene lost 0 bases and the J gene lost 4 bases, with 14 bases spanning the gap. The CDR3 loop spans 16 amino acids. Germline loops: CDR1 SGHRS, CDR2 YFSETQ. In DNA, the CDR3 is TGCGCCAGCAGCTTGGGGGTCCAGTCCCCTTACAATGAGCAGTTCTTC. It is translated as CASSLGVQSPYNEQFF.

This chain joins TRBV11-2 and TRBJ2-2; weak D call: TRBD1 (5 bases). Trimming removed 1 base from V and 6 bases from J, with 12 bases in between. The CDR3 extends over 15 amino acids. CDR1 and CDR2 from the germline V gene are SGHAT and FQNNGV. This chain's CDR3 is CASSLVSQGPGELFF. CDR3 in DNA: TGTGCCAGCAGCTTAGTCAGTCAGGGCCCCGGGGAGCTGTTTTTT.

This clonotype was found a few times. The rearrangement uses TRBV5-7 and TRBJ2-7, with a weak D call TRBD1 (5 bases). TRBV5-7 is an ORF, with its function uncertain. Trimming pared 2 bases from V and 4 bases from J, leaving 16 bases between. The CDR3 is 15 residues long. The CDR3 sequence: CASSFRTQRVYEQYV. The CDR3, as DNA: TGTGCCAGCAGCTTCAGGACACAACGAGTTTACGAGCAGTACGTC.

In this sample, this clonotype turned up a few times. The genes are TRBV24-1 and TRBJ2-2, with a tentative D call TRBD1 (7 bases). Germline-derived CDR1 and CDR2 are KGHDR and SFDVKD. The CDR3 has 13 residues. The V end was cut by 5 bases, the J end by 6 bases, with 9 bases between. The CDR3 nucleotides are TGTGCCACCAGTGCAGGGGGGTCCGGGGAGCTGTTTTTT. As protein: CATSAGGSGELFF.

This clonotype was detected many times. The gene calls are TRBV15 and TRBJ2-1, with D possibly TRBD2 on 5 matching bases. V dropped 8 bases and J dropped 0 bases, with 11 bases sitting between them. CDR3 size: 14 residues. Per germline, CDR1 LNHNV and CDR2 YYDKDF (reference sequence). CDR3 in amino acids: CATRLAGSYNEQFF. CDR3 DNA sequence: TGTGCCACCCGACTTGCGGGCTCCTACAATGAGCAGTTCTTC.

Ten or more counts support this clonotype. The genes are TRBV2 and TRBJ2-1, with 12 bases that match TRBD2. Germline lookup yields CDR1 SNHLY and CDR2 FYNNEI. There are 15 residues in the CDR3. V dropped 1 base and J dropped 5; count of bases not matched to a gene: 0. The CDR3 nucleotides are TGTGCCAGCAGTGAAGGGACTAGCGGGAACAATGAGCAGTTCTTC. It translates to CASSEGTSGNNEQFF.

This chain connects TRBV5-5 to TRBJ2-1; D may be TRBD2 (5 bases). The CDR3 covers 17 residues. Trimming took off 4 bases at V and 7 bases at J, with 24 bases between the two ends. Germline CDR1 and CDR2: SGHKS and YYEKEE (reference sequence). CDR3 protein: CASSPGRLVNSGNEQFF. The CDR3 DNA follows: TGTGCCAGCAGCCCCGGGCGCCTGGTCAACTCGGGGAATGAGCAGTTCTTC.

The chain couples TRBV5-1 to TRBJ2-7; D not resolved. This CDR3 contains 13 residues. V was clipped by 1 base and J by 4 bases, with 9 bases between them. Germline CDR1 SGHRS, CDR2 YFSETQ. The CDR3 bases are TGCGCCAGCAGCTTGAATTATGCATACGAGCAGTACTTC. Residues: CASSLNYAYEQYF.

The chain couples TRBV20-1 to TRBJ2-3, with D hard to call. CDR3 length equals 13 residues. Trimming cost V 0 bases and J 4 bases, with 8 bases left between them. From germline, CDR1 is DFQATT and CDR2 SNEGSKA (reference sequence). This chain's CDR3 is CSARDPVSDTQYF. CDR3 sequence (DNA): TGCAGTGCTAGAGATCCGGTGTCAGATACGCAGTATTTT.

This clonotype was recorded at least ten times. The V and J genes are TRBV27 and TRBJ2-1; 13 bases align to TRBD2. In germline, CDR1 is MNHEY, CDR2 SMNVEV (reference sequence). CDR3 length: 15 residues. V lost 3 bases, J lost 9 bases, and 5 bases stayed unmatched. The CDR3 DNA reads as TGTGCCAGCAGTTTGGGGGGACTAGCGGGAAGTGAGCAGTTCTTC. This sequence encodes CASSLGGLAGSEQFF.

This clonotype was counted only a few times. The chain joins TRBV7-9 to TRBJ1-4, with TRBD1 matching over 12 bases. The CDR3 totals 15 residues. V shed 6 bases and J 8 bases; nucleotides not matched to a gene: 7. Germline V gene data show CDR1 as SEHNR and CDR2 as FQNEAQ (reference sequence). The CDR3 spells CASSSSGTGGEKLFF. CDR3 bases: TGTGCCAGCAGTTCGAGTGGGACAGGGGGCGAAAAACTGTTTTTT.

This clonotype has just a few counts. The CDR3 DNA reads TGCGCCAGCAGCGCCACAGGGTTTGTGGAGACCCAGTACTTC. Translated: CASSATGFVETQYF. The chain links TRBV4-1 to TRBJ2-5, with TRBD1 as a possible D gene (6 bases). V lost 5 bases, J lost 5 bases, and 15 bases lay in between. The CDR3 consists of 14 residues. Germline lookup yields CDR1 MGHRA and CDR2 YSYEKL.